Following are 10 T cell receptor beta chains from one sample sequenced in a study of CD8+ T cells in alopecia areata. TCR sequencing used cDNA made by reverse transcription of extracted RNA. TCRdb keeps only in-frame clones here, not all; method: immunoSEQ multiplex PCR. The specimen gives approximately 300,000 clones without singletons; the ten biggest hold 0.9% to 1.5%. Cells pooled from cutaneous lymph nodes were sorted on CD4, CD8alpha, NKG2D, NKG2ACE and other markers. Sequenced: CD4+ T cells sorted from a lymph node. The origin of the receptors is a C3H/HeJ mouse with alopecia areata. The strain bears MHC haplotype H2-k.

The sample holds a few counts of this clone. Mouse gene names apply. The sequence runs out 4 residues before the end of the CDR3; the remainder is reconstructed from the germline J gene. This rearrangement joins TRBV13-1 to TRBJ2-3, with 13 bases lining up with TRBD2. Per germline, CDR1 NSHNY and CDR2 SYGAGN. The length of the CDR3 is 15 residues. The covered CDR3 bases are TGTGCCAGCAGTCCTGGGACTGGGGGGGTAGAA. It specifies CASSPGTGGVE. The whole CDR3 region reads CASSPGTGGVETLYF.

Details on this clone: Any gene name here is a mouse gene name. The covered CDR3 bases are TGTGCCAGCAGTGAAGGGACTGGGGGGGCGTAT. This translates into CASSEGTGGAY. The whole CDR3 sequence reads CASSEGTGGAYEQYF. The genes are TRBV13-1 and TRBJ2-7; 14 bases are a match to TRBD2. The read finishes 4 residues shy of the CDR3 end, and the germline J gene is used to complete it. The CDR3 consists of 15 residues. Germline assignment: CDR1 NSHNY and CDR2 SYGAGN.

With regard to this clone: Gene names are the mouse ones. The CDR3 goes on 4 residues after the read ends, and that part is filled in from the germline J gene. The rearrangement joins TRBV13-2 to TRBJ2-5, with D perhaps matching TRBD1 (6 bases). The CDR3 runs 12 residues. Germline V lookup: CDR1 NNHNN, CDR2 SYGAGS (reference sequence). The CDR3 bases that were read are TGTGCCAGCGGTTCAGGGGCAGAC. Its translation: CASGSGAD. The CDR3 in full is CASGSGADTQYF.

This clone was recorded a few times. Mouse gene names apply. The missing CDR3 end, 4 residues past where the read stops, is filled in from the germline J gene. The chain has TRBV13-2 and TRBJ1-1; 7 bases are a match to TRBD1. The junction had 5 bases not matched to a gene; V was cut back by 0 bases and J by 3 bases. The CDR3 has 15 residues. In germline, CDR1 is NNHNN, CDR2 SYGAGS (reference sequence). The CDR3 reads CASGDATGADTEVFF. Incomplete CDR3 DNA: TGTGCCAGCGGTGATGCTACAGGGGCGGACACA.

In the case of this clone: The listed genes are named as in mouse. The read gets to within 4 residues of the CDR3 end, and the germline J gene fills in the rest. V and J are TRBV13-1 and TRBJ2-2, with TRBD2 matching over 11 bases. V lost 5 bases, J lost 4 bases, and 7 bases stayed unmatched. This CDR3 has 16 amino acids. Germline V gives CDR1 NSHNY, CDR2 SYGAGN. The sequenced part of the CDR3 DNA is TGTGCCAGCAGGCCTGGACTGGGGGGTCCCACCGGG. It is translated as CASRPGLGGPTG. The complete CDR3 sequence is CASRPGLGGPTGQLYF.

This clone appeared a few times. Germline and genes here are mouse. The sequence runs out 4 residues before the end of the CDR3; the remainder is reconstructed from the germline J gene. This sequence joins TRBV13-1 and TRBJ2-3, with 10 bases aligning to TRBD1. V shed 3 bases, J shed 2 bases, and the junction held 3 bases outside the gene matches. The CDR3 covers 15 residues. CDR1 is NSHNY, CDR2 SYGAGN, per germline. The part of the CDR3 DNA that was read is TGTGCCAGCAGTGGACAGGGGGCGCATGCAGAA. Translating it yields CASSGQGAHAE. From start to end, the CDR3 is CASSGQGAHAETLYF.

This clone has a handful of counts. Genes here carry mouse names. Read sequence stops 4 residues before the CDR3 end, and the germline J gene provides the missing end. The chain has TRBV29 and TRBJ2-5; 7 bases align to TRBD1. There are 15 residues in the CDR3. Per germline, CDR1 MSHET and CDR2 SYDVDS. Germline trimming cut 6 bases from V and 0 bases from J; bases unmatched to any gene: 6. CDR3 protein: CASSRDRVNQDTQYF. The sequenced part of the CDR3 DNA is TGTGCTAGCAGCCGCGACAGGGTTAACCAAGAC.

In regard to this clone: Genes and germline come from the mouse. The CDR3 is cut off 4 residues early in the read; its end comes from the germline J gene. The chain recombines TRBV13-1 with TRBJ1-1; maybe TRBD1 (6 bases). The CDR3 contains 12 residues. In germline, CDR1 is NSHNY, CDR2 SYGAGN. The CDR3 bases that were read are TGTGCCAGCAGTGCAGGGACATTA. Translation gives CASSAGTL. From start to end, the CDR3 is CASSAGTLEVFF.

With respect to this clone: Gene names and germline match the mouse. The read ends 4 residues before the CDR3 terminus; that terminus is restored from the germline J gene. Other DNA sequences in the same sample also yield this CDR3. V is TRBV13-2 and J is TRBJ1-2; D is perhaps TRBD1 (5 bases). V dropped 3 bases and J dropped 1 base, with 7 bases sitting between them. Germline CDR1 is NNHNN and CDR2 is SYGAGS (reference sequence). The CDR3 totals 13 residues. The chain's CDR3 is CASGGTINSDYTF. The part of the CDR3 DNA that was read is TGTGCCAGCGGTGGGACAATAAACTCC.

On this clone: All gene names here are mouse names. The read gets to within 4 residues of the CDR3 end, and the germline J gene fills in the rest. The gene calls are TRBV1 and TRBJ2-7; 10 bases agree with TRBD2. The CDR3 consists of 14 residues. Looked up from germline, CDR1 is NSQYPW and CDR2 is LRSPGD (reference sequence). The DNA read from the CDR3 is TGCACCTGCAGTGGCTCGGGACTGGGGTAT. This sequence encodes CTCSGSGLGY. The full CDR3 reads CTCSGSGLGYEQYF.